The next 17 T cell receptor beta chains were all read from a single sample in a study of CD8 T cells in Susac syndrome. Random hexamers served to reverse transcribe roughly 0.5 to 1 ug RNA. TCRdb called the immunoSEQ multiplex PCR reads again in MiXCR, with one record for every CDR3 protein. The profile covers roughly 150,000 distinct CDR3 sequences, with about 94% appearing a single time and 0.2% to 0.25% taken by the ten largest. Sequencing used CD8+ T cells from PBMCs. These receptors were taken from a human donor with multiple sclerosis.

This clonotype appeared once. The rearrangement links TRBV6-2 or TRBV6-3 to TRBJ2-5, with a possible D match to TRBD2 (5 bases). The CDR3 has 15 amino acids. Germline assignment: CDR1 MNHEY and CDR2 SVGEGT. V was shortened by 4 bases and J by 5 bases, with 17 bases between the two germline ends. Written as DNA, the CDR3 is TGTGCCAGCAGTTTATTAGCGAAAAGGGAGGAGACCCAGTACTTC. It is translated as CASSLLAKREETQYF.

CDR3 sequence reads: CASSQSGAGAGPVEAFF. The CDR3 DNA reads TGCGCCAGCAGCCAATCTGGGGCGGGGGCAGGCCCGGTTGAAGCTTTCTTT. This chain connects TRBV4-3 to TRBJ1-1, with a possible D match to TRBD1 (6 bases). Germline loops: CDR1 LGHNA, CDR2 YSLEER. V was pared by 2 bases and J by 7 bases, with 23 bases between. This CDR3 is 17 amino acids long.

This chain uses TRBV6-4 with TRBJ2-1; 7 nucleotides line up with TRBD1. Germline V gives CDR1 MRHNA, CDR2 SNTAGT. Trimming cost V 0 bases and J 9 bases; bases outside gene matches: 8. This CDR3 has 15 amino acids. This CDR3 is CASSDSPDRASEQFF. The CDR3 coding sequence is TGTGCCAGCAGTGACTCCCCCGACAGGGCTTCTGAGCAGTTCTTC.

The CDR3 sequence: CASRTLFGNSQFF. DNA for the CDR3: TGTGCCAGCAGGACTCTCTTTGGAAATTCGCAGTTCTTC. V gene TRBV6-1 combines with J gene TRBJ2-1; unclear D gene. CDR1 is MNHNS and CDR2 is SASEGT in the germline V gene. There are 13 residues in the CDR3. Trimming cost V 6 bases and J 12 bases, with 18 bases left between them.

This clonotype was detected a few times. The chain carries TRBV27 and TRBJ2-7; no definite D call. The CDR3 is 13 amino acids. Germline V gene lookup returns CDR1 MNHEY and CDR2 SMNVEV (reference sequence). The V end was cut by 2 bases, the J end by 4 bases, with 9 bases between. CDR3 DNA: TGTGCCAGCAGTTTAAGGTCCACTTACGAGCAGTACTTC. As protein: CASSLRSTYEQYF.

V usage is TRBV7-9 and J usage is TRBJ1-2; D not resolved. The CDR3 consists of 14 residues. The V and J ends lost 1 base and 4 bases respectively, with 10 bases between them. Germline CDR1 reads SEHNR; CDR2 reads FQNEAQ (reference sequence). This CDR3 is CASSLGTDFYGYTF. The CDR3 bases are TGTGCCAGCAGCTTAGGAACAGACTTCTATGGCTACACCTTC. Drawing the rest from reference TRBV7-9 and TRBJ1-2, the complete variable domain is DTGVSQNPRHKITKRGQNVTFRCDPISEHNRLYWYRQTLGQGPEFLTYFQNEAQLEKSRLLSDRFSAERPKGSFSTLEIQRTEQGDSAMYLCASSLGTDFYGYTFGSGTRLTVV.

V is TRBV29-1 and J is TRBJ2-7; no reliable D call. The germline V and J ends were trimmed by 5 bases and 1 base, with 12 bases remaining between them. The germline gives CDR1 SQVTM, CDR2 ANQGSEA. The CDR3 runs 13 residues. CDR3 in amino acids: CSVITELSYEQYF. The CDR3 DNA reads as TGCAGCGTTATAACTGAGTTGTCCTACGAGCAGTACTTC.

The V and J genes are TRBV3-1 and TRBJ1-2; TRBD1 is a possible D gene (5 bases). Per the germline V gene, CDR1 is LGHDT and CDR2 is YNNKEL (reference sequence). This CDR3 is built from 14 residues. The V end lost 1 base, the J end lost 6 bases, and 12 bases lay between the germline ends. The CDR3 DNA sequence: TGTGCCAGCAGCCAAGCAGGGATGGTTGATGGCTACACCTTC. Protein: CASSQAGMVDGYTF. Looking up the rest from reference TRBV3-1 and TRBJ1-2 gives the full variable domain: DTAVSQTPKYLVTQMGNDKSIKCEQNLGHDTMYWYKQDSKKFLKIMFSYNNKELIINETVPNRFSPKSPDKAHLNLHINSLELGDSAVYFCASSQAGMVDGYTFGSGTRLTVV.

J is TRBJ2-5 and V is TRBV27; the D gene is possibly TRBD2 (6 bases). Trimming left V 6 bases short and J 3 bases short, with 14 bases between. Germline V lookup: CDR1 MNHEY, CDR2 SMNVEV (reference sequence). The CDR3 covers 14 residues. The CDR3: CASSPGETKETQYF. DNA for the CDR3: TGTGCCAGCAGCCCGGGGGAAACCAAAGAGACCCAGTACTTC.

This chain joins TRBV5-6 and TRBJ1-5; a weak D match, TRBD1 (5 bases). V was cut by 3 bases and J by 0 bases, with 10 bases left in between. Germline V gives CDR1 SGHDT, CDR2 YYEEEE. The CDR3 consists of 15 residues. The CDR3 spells CASSSDSYSNQPQHF. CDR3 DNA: TGTGCCAGCAGCTCCGACAGTTATAGCAATCAGCCCCAGCATTTT.

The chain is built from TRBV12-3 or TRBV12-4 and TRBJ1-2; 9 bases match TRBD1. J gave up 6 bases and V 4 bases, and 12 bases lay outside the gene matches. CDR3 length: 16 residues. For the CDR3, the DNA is TGTGCCAGCAGTTCCTCGGTCCCGGGACAGGGTGATGGCTACACCTTC. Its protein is CASSSSVPGQGDGYTF.

CDR3 sequence reads: CSARDRGGGHGYTF. Here the CDR3 DNA reads TGCAGTGCTAGAGACCGTGGGGGGGGCCATGGCTACACCTTC. J is TRBJ1-2 and V is TRBV20-1; the D gene is possibly TRBD1 (6 bases). V lost 0 bases to trimming and J lost 6 bases, with 14 bases between them. The CDR3 contains 14 residues. Germline CDR1 DFQATT, CDR2 SNEGSKA (reference sequence).

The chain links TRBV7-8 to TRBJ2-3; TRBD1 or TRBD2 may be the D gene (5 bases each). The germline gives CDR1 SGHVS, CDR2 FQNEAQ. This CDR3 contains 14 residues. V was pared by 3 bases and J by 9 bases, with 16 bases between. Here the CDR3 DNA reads TGTGCCAGCAGCTTGAGGGGATCCGCCAGGACGCAGTATTTT. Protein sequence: CASSLRGSARTQYF.

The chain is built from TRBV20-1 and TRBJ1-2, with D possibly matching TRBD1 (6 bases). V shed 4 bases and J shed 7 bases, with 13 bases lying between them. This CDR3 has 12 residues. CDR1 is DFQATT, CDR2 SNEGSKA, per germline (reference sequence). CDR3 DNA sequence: TGCAGTGCTACAAACAGGGATGGTGGCTACACCTTC. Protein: CSATNRDGGYTF.

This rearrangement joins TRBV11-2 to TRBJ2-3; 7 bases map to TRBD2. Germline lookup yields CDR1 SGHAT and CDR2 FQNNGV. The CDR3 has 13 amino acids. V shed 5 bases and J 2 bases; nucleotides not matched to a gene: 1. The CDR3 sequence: CASSGTITDTQYF. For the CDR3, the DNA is TGTGCCAGCAGCGGGACTATCACAGATACGCAGTATTTT.

The CDR3: CASSLAQRGETQYF. For the CDR3, the DNA is TGTGCCAGCAGTTTGGCCCAGCGAGGAGAGACCCAGTACTTC. The chain recombines TRBV12-3 or TRBV12-4 with TRBJ2-5, with D uncertain. Trimming removed 3 bases at V and 4 bases at J, with 12 bases between. The CDR3 totals 14 residues.

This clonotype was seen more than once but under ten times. In nucleotides, the CDR3 is TGCAGCGTCGATCGAACAGGGGCCACCTACAATGAGCAGTTCTTC. As protein: CSVDRTGATYNEQFF. The chain uses TRBV29-1 and TRBJ2-1, with 7 bases lining up with TRBD1. Germline CDR1 is SQVTM and CDR2 is ANQGSEA. CDR3 size: 15 residues. The trim removed 6 bases at V and 2 bases at J, leaving 10 bases unmatched.